This T cell receptor beta chain is drawn from a study of T cells after posttransplantation cyclophosphamide. Study-wide findings and caveats: Later blood repertoires were often dominated by clones from the donor CD8+ memory compartment. Blood and skin or GI T cell repertoires showed limited TRB overlap. After PTCy, TRB diversity resembled that of CNI/methotrexate controls.

As for this clone: The antigen is undetermined.

The naive gate required viable CD3+CD4+ or CD3+CD8+ cells with CCR7+CD45RA+CD45RO-CD95-CD27+CD28+ phenotype. This related bone marrow graft donor gave peripheral blood on the day of marrow donation. V lost 1 base and J lost 6, with 13 bases in between. The CDR3 length is 15 residues. CDR1 and CDR2 from the germline V gene are LNHDA and SQIVND (reference sequence). Libraries were prepared by immunoSEQ multiplex PCR; TCRdb keeps only in-frame clonotypes and omits some of them. The data show more than 30,000 clones, 85% to 95% seen once. V gene TRBV19 combines with J gene TRBJ1-5; possibly TRBD1 for D (6 bases). Sequencing was carried out using naive CD4+ T cells sorted from PBMCs. The TCR sequence derives from a woman in her fifties or sixties in good health, CMV-negative, and a related stem cell transplant donor. CDR3 bases: TGTGCCAGTAGTATAGCCCCCAGGGGTGGTCAGCCCCAGCATTTT. This encodes CASSIAPRGGQPQHF.